Given below is one TCR beta chain in context. Its antigen is as yet unknown. Germline assignment: CDR1 LNHNV and CDR2 YYDKDF (reference sequence). V lost 3 bases and J lost 3, with 8 bases in between. The CDR3 contains 14 residues. This record belongs to a study of Graves' ophthalmopathy and Graves' hyperthyroidism. Study observations and caveats: Blood samples also showed most expanded thyroid clonotypes exceeding 0.001 frequency. With 70.59% sensitivity and approximately 72% specificity, the model predicted ophthalmopathy progression.

The diagnosis was founded upon clinical symptoms, serum thyroxine, TRAb, thyroid ultrasound and orbital computed tomography. Amplification of TCR beta CDR3 regions used RNA transcripts. HTBI primers were employed in first-round RT-PCR, then a second-round multiplex PCR followed. TCRdb called the multiplex PCR reads again in MiXCR, with one record for every CDR3 protein. The table shows hundreds of thousands of distinct CDR3 sequences, with roughly 21% occurring only once. Specimen: peripheral blood. The chain carries TRBV15 and TRBJ2-2; D perhaps matches TRBD1 (5 bases). The sequence derives from a woman younger than 30 with stable Graves' hyperthyroidism. In nucleotides, the CDR3 is TGTGCCACCAGCAGCAGACAGTACACCGGGGAGCTGTTTTTT. Amino acids: CATSSRQYTGELFF.